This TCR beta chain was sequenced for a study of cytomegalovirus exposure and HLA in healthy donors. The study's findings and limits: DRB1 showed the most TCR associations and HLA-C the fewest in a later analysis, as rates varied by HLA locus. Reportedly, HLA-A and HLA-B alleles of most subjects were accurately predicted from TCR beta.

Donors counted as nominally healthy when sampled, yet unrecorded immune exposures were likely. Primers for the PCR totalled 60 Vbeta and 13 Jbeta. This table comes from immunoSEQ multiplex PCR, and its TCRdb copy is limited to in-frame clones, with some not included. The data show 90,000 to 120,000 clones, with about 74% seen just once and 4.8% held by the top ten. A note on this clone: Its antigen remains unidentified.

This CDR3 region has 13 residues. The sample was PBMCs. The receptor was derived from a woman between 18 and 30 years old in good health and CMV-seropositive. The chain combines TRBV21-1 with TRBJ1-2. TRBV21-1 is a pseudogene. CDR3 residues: CASSPRCIYGYTF. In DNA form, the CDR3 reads TGTGCCAGCAGCCCCCGGTGTATCTATGGCTACACCTTC.